The next 9 T cell receptor beta chains were all read from a single sample in a study of blood T cells in healthy people across ages. PCR was performed a second time for about 6 to 11 cycles using a sample-barcoded 5' primer and a J-beta primer mix. One entry per CDR3 protein, called by TCRdb with MiXCR from the 5' RACE reads. The sample has roughly 1,800,000 distinct CDR3 sequences; less than 50% are singletons. The sequenced material came from blood. These receptors were collected from a woman aged 40 to 49 in good health.

The chain couples TRBV10-3 to TRBJ1-2; D might be TRBD1 (6 bases). Trimming removed 0 bases at V and 5 bases at J, with 13 bases between. CDR1 and CDR2 from the germline V gene are ENHRY and SYGVKD. This CDR3 is built from 15 residues. CDR3 sequence (DNA): TGTGCCATCAGTGAGTCGCGGGGGGCAGGATATGGCTACACCTTC. Translated: CAISESRGAGYGYTF.

This clonotype has only one observation. The V and J genes are TRBV9 and TRBJ2-4; D is perhaps TRBD2 (6 bases). The J call could be wrong; TRBJ2-7 is a better fit for the DNA end. This CDR3 has 14 amino acids. The V gene's germline CDR1 is SGDLS and CDR2 YYNGEE. This chain's CDR3 is CASSVEEGDCEQYF. CDR3 in DNA: TGTGCCAGCAGCGTAGAGGAAGGGGACTGCGAGCAGTACTTC.

The CDR3 region is CASSFSGPRGWQETQYF. The CDR3 DNA sequence: TGTGCCAGCAGTTTCTCGGGGCCGAGGGGGTGGCAAGAGACCCAGTACTTC. The chain is built from TRBV6-6 and TRBJ2-5; TRBD1 might be the D (6 bases). V dropped 4 bases and J dropped 2 bases, with 20 bases sitting between them. The CDR3 runs 17 residues. Germline V gives CDR1 MNHNY, CDR2 SVGAGI (reference sequence).

The CDR3 DNA reads as TGTGCCAGCAGTGTTCTCGGACAGGGCAATCAGCCCCAGCATTTT. As protein: CASSVLGQGNQPQHF. J is TRBJ1-5 and V is TRBV2; TRBD1 matches 7 bases. With 4 bases clipped from V and 2 bases from J, the junction kept 5 bases outside the gene matches. The CDR3 covers 15 residues. The germline V gene encodes CDR1 SNHLY and CDR2 FYNNEI.

This chain links TRBV2 with TRBJ2-1, with D possibly called TRBD1 or TRBD2 (5 bases each). This CDR3 comprises 13 residues. V lost 7 bases, J lost 13 bases, and 20 bases lay in between. In germline, CDR1 is SNHLY, CDR2 FYNNEI. This chain's CDR3 is CASNPGRKETQFF. CDR3 coding DNA: TGTGCCAGCAACCCGGGACGGAAAGAGACCCAGTTCTTC.

The chain couples TRBV25-1 to TRBJ2-1; the match to TRBD2 covers 10 bases. Germline CDR1 and CDR2: MGHDK and SYGVNS. This CDR3 has 14 residues. J gave up 10 bases and V 2 bases, and 5 bases lay outside the gene matches. This CDR3 reads CASSEDPSGGEQFF. CDR3 DNA sequence: TGTGCCAGCAGTGAAGATCCTAGCGGGGGCGAGCAGTTCTTC.

V and J are TRBV28 and TRBJ2-7, with D perhaps matching TRBD2 (5 bases). Germline assignment: CDR1 MDHEN and CDR2 SYDVKM. The CDR3 contains 13 residues. With 11 bases removed from V and 0 bases from J, the gap between germline ends came to 14 bases. CDR3 DNA: TGTGCCCACCGCAAGCGGAGCTCCTACGAGCAGTACTTC. Its translation: CAHRKRSSYEQYF.

This clonotype was found a few times. The rearrangement uses TRBV9 and TRBJ2-1; 9 nucleotides match TRBD1. The germline CDR1 and CDR2 sequences are SGDLS and YYNGEE. J lost 1 base, V lost 3 bases, and 11 bases had no gene match. This CDR3 region has 18 residues. In DNA form, the CDR3 reads TGTGCCAGCAGCGCCGGTGGCGTGGGGACAGGGTCCTACAATGAGCAGTTCTTC. It is translated as CASSAGGVGTGSYNEQFF.

The chain's CDR3 is CASSYSQNYGYTF. The DNA of the CDR3 is TGTGCCAGCAGTTATTCCCAGAACTATGGCTACACCTTC. This sequence joins TRBV6-5 and TRBJ1-2; D unclear. Trimming cost V 3 bases and J 2 bases, with 7 bases left between them. This CDR3 has 13 residues. Germline assignment: CDR1 MNHEY and CDR2 SVGAGI.